One and the same sample provided the 10 T cell receptor beta chains below, sequenced in a study of OX40 agonist ivuxolimab in advanced cancers. Library generation was performed with the immunoSEQ multiplex PCR assay. What TCRdb holds here is the immuneACCESS table cut down to in-frame rearrangements. Part of the clones is not present; checked against another copy, under half of the missing clones reflect an unresolved V gene, and the others are unexplained. Counted in this sample were 55,000 to 75,000 clones; roughly nine tenths of them appeared once. Of the sample, 3.5% to 4% is held by the ten largest clones. Here the sequenced sample was CD4+ or CD8+ T cells sorted from blood, taken in a trial of the OX40 agonist ivuxolimab. The receptors derive from an adult with an advanced solid tumor such as melanoma, head and neck, liver or kidney cancer.

The genes are TRBV7-3 and TRBJ2-7; D ambiguous. The CDR3 length is 13 residues. The V gene's germline CDR1 is SGHTA and CDR2 FQGTGA. Trimming took 2 bases from V and 3 from J, leaving 8 bases between them. CDR3: CASSLDSGYEQYF. CDR3 nucleotides: TGTGCCAGCAGCTTAGATTCAGGCTACGAGCAGTACTTC.

The chain has TRBV6-6 and TRBJ2-7; D unclear. Looked up from germline, CDR1 is MNHNY and CDR2 is SVGAGI (reference sequence). This CDR3 region has 14 residues. V gave up 6 bases and J gave up 6 bases, with 18 bases separating them. The CDR3 region has the DNA TGTGCCAGCAGATACCCTGGGCCCGCAGGCGAGCAGTACTTC. It yields the protein CASRYPGPAGEQYF.

In this sample, this clone is medium-sized. The V and J genes are TRBV15 and TRBJ2-7, with 11 bases lining up with TRBD2. Germline V gives CDR1 LNHNV, CDR2 YYDKDF (reference sequence). The J segment lost 6 bases and the V segment lost 0 bases, leaving 7 bases of the junction unmatched. The CDR3 sequence is 16 residues long. The CDR3 sequence is CATSRESLAGGSEQYF. CDR3 sequence (DNA): TGTGCCACCAGCAGAGAGAGTCTAGCGGGAGGTAGCGAGCAGTACTTC.

J is TRBJ2-7 and V is TRBV11-2; D uncertain. Between the trimmed V and J ends, which lost 5 bases and 2 bases, there was a span of 13 bases. Germline values: CDR1 SGHAT, CDR2 FQNNGV. The CDR3 consists of 14 residues. CDR3 loop: CASSRRTSPYEQYF. The CDR3 bases are TGTGCCAGCAGCCGACGAACCTCCCCCTACGAGCAGTACTTC.

The chain joins TRBV11-3 to TRBJ2-3; no definite D call. The CDR3 runs to 12 residues. V lost 3 bases and J lost 0, with 1 base in between. Germline V gene data show CDR1 as SGHNT and CDR2 as YENEEA. The CDR3 is CASSLSTDTQYF. The CDR3 nucleotides are TGTGCCAGCAGCTTGAGCACAGATACGCAGTATTTT.

The rearrangement joins TRBV6-1 to TRBJ2-7, with 9 bases that match TRBD2. This CDR3 comprises 14 residues. The germline CDR1 and CDR2 sequences are MNHNS and SASEGT. J was trimmed by 4 bases and V by 3 bases; bases with no gene match: 4. The CDR3 sequence is CASSDRTSEYEQYF. The CDR3 DNA is TGTGCCAGCAGTGACCGGACTAGCGAATACGAGCAGTACTTC.

V usage is TRBV4-3 and J usage is TRBJ2-7; 12 bases map to TRBD2. CDR1 and CDR2 from the germline V gene are LGHNA and YSLEER. The CDR3 extends over 17 amino acids. Germline trimming cut 0 bases from V and 3 bases from J; bases unmatched to any gene: 6. CDR3 bases: TGCGCCAGCAGCCAAGAGGCACTAGCGGGAGGAGGCTACGAGCAGTACTTC. It is translated as CASSQEALAGGGYEQYF.

The chain is built from TRBV9 and TRBJ1-3, with TRBD1 matching 7 bases. The germline V gene has CDR1 SGDLS and CDR2 YYNGEE. The CDR3 spans 14 residues. J was trimmed by 9 bases and V by 2 bases; bases with no gene match: 8. CDR3 DNA: TGTGCCAGCAGCGTTGGGACAGCTGATACCACCATATATTTT. Amino acids: CASSVGTADTTIYF.

The rearrangement uses TRBV28 and TRBJ2-7; 9 nucleotides agree with TRBD1. With V trimmed by 6 bases and J by 2 bases, 5 bases remained unmatched. This CDR3 has 14 residues. CDR1 is MDHEN, CDR2 SYDVKM, per germline. The CDR3 coding sequence is TGTGCCAGCAGGGACAGGGGAGGACCCTACGAGCAGTACTTC. As protein: CASRDRGGPYEQYF.

Only one count was recorded for this clone. The V gene is TRBV7-2, the J gene TRBJ2-7, with D hard to call. The CDR3 runs 13 residues. Looked up from germline, CDR1 is SGHTA and CDR2 is FQGNSA. Trimming removed 2 bases from V and 3 bases from J, with 8 bases in between. The CDR3 bases are TGTGCCAGCAGCTTAAACTTAAACTACGAGCAGTACTTC. As protein: CASSLNLNYEQYF.